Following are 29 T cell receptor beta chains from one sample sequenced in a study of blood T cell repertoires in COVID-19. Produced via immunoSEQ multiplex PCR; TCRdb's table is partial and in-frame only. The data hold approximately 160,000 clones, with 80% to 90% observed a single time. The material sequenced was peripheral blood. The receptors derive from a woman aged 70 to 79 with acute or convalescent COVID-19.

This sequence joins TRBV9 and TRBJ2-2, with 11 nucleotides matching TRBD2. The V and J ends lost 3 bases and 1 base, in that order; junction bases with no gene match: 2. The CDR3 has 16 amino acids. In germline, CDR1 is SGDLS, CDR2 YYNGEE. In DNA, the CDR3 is TGTGCCAGCAGCGCAGGACTAGCGGGGAACACCGGGGAGCTGTTTTTT. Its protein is CASSAGLAGNTGELFF.

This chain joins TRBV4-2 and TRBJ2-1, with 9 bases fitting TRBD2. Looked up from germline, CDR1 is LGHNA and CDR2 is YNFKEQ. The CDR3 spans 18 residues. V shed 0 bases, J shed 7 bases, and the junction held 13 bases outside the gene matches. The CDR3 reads CASSQDLTAGGVKNEQFF. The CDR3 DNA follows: TGTGCCAGCAGCCAAGATCTCACAGCGGGGGGAGTTAAAAATGAGCAGTTCTTC.

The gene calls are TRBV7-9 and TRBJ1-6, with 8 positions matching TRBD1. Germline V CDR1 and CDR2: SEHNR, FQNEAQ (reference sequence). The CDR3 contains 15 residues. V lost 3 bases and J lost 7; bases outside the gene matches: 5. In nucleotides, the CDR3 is TGTGCCAGCAGCTTTACGCAGGGGGCAAATTCACCCCTCCACTTT. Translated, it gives CASSFTQGANSPLHF.

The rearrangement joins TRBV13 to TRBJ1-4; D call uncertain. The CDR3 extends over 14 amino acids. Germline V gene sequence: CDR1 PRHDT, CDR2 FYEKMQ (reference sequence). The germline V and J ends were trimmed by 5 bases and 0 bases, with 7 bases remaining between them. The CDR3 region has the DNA TGTGCCAGCAGCGCGTCTGCAACTAATGAAAAACTGTTTTTT. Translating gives CASSASATNEKLFF.

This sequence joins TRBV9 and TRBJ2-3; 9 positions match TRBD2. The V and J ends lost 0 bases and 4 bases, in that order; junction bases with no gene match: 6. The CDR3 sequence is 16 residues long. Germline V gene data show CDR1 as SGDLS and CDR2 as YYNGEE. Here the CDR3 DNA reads TGTGCCAGCAGCGTAGAAGGCGGGAGGGCCCCAGATACGCAGTATTTT. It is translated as CASSVEGGRAPDTQYF.

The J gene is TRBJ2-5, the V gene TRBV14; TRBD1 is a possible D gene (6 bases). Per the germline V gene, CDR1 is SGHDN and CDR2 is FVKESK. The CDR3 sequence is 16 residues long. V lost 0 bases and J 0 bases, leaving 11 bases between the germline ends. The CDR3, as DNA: TGTGCCAGCAGCCAAGAGACAGGCAGTTACCAAGAGACCCAGTACTTC. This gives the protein CASSQETGSYQETQYF.

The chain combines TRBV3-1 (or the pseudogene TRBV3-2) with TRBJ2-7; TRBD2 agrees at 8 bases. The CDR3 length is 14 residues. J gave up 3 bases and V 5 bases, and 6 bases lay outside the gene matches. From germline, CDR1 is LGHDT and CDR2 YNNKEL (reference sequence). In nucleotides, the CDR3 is TGTGCCAGCAGCACCCGGGGGGGAAACTACGAGCAGTACTTC. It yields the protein CASSTRGGNYEQYF.

CDR3 DNA: TGTGCCAGCAGCCAAGACCAGGTAAAACTGTTTTTT. It translates to CASSQDQVKLFF. The chain is built from TRBV3-1 (or the pseudogene TRBV3-2) and TRBJ1-4; D uncertain. The germline gives CDR1 LGHDT, CDR2 YNNKEL (reference sequence). Trimming took off 0 bases at V and 10 bases at J, with 6 bases between the two ends. The CDR3 has 12 residues.

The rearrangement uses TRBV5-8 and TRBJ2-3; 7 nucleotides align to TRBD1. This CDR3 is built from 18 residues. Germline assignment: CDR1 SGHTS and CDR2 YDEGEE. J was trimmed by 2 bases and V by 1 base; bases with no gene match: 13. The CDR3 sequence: CASSLNRGREYNTDTQYF. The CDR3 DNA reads TGTGCCAGCAGCTTGAACAGGGGCAGGGAGTATAACACAGATACGCAGTATTTT. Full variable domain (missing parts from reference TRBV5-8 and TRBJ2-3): EAGVTQSPTHLIKTRGQQATLRCSPISGHTSVYWYQQALGLGLQFLLWYDEGEERNRGNFPPRFSGRQFPNYSSELNVNALELEDSALYLCASSLNRGREYNTDTQYFGPGTRLTVL.

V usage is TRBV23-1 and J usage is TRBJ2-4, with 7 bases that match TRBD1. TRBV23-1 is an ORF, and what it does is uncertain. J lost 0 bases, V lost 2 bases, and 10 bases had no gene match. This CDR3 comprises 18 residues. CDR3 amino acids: CASSQRGLGRIAKNIQYF. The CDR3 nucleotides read TGCGCCAGCAGTCAAAGGGGGCTGGGTCGGATAGCCAAAAACATTCAGTACTTC.

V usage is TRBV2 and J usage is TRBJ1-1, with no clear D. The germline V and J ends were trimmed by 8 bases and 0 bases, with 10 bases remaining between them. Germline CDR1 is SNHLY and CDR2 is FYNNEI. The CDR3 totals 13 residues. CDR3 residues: CASQQTMNTEAFF. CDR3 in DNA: TGTGCCAGCCAACAGACAATGAACACTGAAGCTTTCTTT.

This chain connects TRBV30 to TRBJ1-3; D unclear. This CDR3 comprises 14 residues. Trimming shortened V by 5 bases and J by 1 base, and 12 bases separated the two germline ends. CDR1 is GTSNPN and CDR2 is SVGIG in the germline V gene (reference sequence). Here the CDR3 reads CAWSAAFSGNTIYF. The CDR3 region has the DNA TGTGCCTGGTCGGCGGCGTTTTCTGGAAACACCATATATTTT.

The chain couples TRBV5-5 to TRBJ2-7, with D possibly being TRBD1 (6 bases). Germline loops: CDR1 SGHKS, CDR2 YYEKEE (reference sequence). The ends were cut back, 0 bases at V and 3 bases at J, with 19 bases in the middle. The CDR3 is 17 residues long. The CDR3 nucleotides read TGTGCCAGCAGCTTGGGGGGAAGGGACATCGGCCTCTACGAGCAGTACTTC. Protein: CASSLGGRDIGLYEQYF.

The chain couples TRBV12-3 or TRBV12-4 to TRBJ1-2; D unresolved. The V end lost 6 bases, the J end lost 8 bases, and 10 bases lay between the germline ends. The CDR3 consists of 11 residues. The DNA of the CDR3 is TGTGCCAGCAGAGGGCGGGTCGGCTACACCTTC. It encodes CASRGRVGYTF.

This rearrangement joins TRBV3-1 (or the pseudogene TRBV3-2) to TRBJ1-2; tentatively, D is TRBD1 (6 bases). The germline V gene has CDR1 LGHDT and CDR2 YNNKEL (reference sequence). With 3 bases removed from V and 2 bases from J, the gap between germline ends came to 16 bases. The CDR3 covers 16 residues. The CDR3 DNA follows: TGTGCCAGCAGCCACCTCGGCCTAACAGGGAACTATGGCTACACCTTC. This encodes CASSHLGLTGNYGYTF.

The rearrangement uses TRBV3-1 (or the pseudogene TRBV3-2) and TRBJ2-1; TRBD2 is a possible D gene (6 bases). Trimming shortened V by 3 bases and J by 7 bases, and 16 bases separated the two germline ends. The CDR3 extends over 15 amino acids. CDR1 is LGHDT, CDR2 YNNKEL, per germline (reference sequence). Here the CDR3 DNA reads TGTGCCAGCAGCCAGTCGGAATACGCGGGGAATGAGCAGTTCTTC. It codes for CASSQSEYAGNEQFF.

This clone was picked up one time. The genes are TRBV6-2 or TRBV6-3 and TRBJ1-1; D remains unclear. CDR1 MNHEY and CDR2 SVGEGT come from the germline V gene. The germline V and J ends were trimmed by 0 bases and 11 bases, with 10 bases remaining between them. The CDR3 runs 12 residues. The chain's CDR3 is CASSYSAVDAFF. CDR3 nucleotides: TGTGCCAGCAGTTACTCGGCGGTCGACGCTTTCTTT.

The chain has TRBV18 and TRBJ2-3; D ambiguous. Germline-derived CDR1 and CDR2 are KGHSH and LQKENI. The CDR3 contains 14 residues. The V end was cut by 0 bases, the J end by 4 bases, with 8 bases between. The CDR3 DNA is TGTGCCAGCTCACCACCCGGAGTTGCAGATACGCAGTATTTT. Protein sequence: CASSPPGVADTQYF.

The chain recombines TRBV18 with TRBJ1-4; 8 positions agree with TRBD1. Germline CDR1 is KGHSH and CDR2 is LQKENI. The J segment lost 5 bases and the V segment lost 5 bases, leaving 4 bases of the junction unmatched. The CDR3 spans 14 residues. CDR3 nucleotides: TGTGCCAGCTCAAGGGACAGGTTAAATGAAAAACTGTTTTTT. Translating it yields CASSRDRLNEKLFF.

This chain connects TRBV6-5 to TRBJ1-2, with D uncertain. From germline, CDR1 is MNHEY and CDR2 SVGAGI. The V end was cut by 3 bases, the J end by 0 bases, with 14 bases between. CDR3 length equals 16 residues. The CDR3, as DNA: TGTGCCAGCAGTTATTTCATAGTCGGAGCTAACTATGGCTACACCTTC. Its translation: CASSYFIVGANYGYTF.

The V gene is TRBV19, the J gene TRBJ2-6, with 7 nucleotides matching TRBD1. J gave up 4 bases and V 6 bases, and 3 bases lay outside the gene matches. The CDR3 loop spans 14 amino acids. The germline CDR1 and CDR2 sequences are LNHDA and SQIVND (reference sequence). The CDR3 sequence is CASSDRAGANVLTF. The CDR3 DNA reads TGTGCCAGTAGCGACAGGGCCGGGGCCAACGTCCTGACTTTC.

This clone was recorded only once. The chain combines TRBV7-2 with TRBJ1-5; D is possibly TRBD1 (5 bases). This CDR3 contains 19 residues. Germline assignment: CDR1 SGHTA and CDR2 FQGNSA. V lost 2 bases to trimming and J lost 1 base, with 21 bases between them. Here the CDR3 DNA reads TGTGCCAGCAGCTTATACGGTCTCGGCGGGGGGGAAAGCAATCAGCCCCAGCATTTT. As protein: CASSLYGLGGGESNQPQHF.

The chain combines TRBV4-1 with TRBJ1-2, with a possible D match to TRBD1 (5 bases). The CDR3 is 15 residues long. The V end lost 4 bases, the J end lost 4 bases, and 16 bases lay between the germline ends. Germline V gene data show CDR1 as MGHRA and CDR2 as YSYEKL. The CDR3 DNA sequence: TGCGCCAGCAGCCCCACGGGGGATTGGGGCTATGGCTACACCTTC. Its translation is CASSPTGDWGYGYTF.

The CDR3 loop reads CATFGGQCEKLFF. The CDR3 DNA reads TGTGCCACCTTCGGTGGTCAATGTGAAAAACTGTTTTTT. This rearrangement joins TRBV9 to TRBJ1-4; D not certain. Germline V gene lookup returns CDR1 SGDLS and CDR2 YYNGEE. Trimming pared 9 bases from V and 7 bases from J, leaving 16 bases between. The CDR3 runs to 13 residues.

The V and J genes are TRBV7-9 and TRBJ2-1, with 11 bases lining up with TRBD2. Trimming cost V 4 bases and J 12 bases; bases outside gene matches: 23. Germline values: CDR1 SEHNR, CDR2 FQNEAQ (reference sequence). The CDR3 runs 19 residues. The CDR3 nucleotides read TGTGCCAGCAGCTCCAACCCCCTAGCGGGGGGCTATCTTTGGGTCGGGCAGTTCTTC. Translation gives CASSSNPLAGGYLWVGQFF.

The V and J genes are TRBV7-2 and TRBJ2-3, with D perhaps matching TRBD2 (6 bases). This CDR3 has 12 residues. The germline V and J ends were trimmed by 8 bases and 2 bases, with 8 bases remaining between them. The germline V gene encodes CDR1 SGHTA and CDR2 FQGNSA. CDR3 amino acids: CASGTLTDTQYF. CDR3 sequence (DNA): TGTGCCAGCGGGACTCTCACAGATACGCAGTATTTT.

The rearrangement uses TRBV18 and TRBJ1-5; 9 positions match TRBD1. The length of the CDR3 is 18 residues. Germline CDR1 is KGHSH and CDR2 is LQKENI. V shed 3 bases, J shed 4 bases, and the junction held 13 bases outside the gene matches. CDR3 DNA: TGTGCCAGCTCACCCTACGGGACAGGGTCGATACGAAATCAGCCCCAGCATTTT. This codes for CASSPYGTGSIRNQPQHF. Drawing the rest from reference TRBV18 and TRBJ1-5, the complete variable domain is NAGVMQNPRHLVRRRGQEARLRCSPMKGHSHVYWYRQLPEEGLKFMVYLQKENIIDESGMPKERFSAEFPKEGPSILRIQQVVRGDSAAYFCASSPYGTGSIRNQPQHFGDGTRLSIL.

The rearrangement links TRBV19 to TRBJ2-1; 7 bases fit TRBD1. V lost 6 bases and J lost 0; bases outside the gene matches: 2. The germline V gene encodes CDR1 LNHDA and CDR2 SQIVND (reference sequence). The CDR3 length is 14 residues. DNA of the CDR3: TGTGCCAGTAGCCGGGACAGCTCCTACAATGAGCAGTTCTTC. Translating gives CASSRDSSYNEQFF.

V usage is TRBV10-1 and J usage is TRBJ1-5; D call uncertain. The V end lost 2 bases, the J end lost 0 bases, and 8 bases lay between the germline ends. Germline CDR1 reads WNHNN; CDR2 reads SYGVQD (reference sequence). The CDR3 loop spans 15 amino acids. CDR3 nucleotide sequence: TGCGCCAGCAGTGAGCCCCTTTATAGCAATCAGCCCCAGCATTTT. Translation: CASSEPLYSNQPQHF.